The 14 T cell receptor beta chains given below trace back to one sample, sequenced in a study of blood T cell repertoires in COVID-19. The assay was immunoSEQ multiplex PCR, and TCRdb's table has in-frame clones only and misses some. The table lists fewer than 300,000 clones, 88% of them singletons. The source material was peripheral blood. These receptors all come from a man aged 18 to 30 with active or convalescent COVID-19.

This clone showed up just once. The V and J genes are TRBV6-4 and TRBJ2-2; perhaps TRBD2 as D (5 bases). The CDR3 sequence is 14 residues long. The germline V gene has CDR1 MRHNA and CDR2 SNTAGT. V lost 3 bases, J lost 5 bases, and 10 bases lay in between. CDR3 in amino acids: CASSEADGTGELFF. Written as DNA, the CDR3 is TGTGCCAGCAGTGAAGCGGACGGTACCGGGGAGCTGTTTTTT.

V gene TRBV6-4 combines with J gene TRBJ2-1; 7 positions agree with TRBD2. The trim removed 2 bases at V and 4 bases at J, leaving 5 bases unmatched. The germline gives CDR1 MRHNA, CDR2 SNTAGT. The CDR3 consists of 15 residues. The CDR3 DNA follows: TGTGCCAGCAGTGACAGTCTAGCGGAGTACAATGAGCAGTTCTTC. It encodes CASSDSLAEYNEQFF.

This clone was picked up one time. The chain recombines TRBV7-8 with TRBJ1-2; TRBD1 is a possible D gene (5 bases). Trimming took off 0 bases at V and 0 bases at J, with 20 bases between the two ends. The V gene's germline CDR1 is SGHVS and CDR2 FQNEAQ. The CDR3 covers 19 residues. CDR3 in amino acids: CASSLARDAVFRSNYGYTF. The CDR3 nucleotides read TGTGCCAGCAGCTTAGCGCGGGACGCAGTATTCCGTTCTAACTATGGCTACACCTTC.

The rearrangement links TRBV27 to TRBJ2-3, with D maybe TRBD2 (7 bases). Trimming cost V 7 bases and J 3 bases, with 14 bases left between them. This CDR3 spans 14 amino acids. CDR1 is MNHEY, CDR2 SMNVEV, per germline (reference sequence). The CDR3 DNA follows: TGTGCCAGCATCTCGGGGGGCCTGACAGATACGCAGTATTTT. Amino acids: CASISGGLTDTQYF.

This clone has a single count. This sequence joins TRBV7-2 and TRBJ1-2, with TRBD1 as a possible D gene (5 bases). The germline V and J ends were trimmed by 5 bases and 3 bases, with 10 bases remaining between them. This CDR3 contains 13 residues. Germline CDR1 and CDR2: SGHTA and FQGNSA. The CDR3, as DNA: TGTGCCAGCAGCCTCGACAGCTACTATGGCTACACCTTC. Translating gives CASSLDSYYGYTF.

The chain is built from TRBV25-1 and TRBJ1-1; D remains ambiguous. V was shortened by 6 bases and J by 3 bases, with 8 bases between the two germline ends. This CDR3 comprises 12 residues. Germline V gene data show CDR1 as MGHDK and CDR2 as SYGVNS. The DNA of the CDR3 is TGTGCCAGCAGCGCCGGTTACACTGAAGCTTTCTTT. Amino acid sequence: CASSAGYTEAFF.

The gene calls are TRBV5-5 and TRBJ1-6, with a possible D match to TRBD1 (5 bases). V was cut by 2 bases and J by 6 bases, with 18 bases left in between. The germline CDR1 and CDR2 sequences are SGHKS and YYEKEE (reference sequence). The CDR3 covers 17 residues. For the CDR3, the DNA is TGTGCCAGCAGCTTTTTGAGGCAGGGCTTCGGTAATTCACCCCTCCACTTT. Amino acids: CASSFLRQGFGNSPLHF.

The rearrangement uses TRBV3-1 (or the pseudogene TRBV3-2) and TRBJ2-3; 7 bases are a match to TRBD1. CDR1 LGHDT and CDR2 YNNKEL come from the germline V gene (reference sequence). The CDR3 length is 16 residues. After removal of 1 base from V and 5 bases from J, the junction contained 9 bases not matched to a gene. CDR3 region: CASSQVARGRGDTQYF. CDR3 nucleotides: TGTGCCAGCAGCCAAGTGGCGAGGGGGCGAGGAGATACGCAGTATTTT.

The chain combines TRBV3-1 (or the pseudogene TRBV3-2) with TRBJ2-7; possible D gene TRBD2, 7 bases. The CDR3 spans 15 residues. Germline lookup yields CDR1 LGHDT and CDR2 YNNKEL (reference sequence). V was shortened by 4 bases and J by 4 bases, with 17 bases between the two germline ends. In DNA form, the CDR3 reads TGTGCCAGCAGCCTGAGGGGGTCCGGGGGGTACGAGCAGTACTTC. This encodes CASSLRGSGGYEQYF.

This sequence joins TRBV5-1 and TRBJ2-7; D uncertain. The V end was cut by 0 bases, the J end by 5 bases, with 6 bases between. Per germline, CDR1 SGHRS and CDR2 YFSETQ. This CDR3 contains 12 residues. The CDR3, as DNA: TGCGCCAGCAGCTTGGGCCGGGACGAGCAGTACTTC. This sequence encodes CASSLGRDEQYF. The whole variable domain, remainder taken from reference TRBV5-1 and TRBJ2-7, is KAGVTQTPRYLIKTRGQQVTLSCSPISGHRSVSWYQQTPGQGLQFLFEYFSETQRNKGNFPGRFSGRQFSNSRSEMNVSTLELGDSALYLCASSLGRDEQYFGPGTRLTVT.

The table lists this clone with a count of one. The CDR3 DNA sequence: TGTGCCATCAGTGAGATACAAAATCAGCCCCAGCATTTT. It translates to CAISEIQNQPQHF. The chain uses TRBV10-3 and TRBJ1-5; D is uncertain. The CDR3 runs to 13 residues. The germline CDR1 and CDR2 sequences are ENHRY and SYGVKD. Trimming stripped 2 bases from V and 4 bases from J, with 6 bases between.

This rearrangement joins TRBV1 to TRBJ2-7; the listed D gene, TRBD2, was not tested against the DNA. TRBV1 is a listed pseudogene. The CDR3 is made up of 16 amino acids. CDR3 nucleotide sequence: TGCACCAGCAGCCAAGAAGATCGGCGGGGGGCCTGGGAGCAGTACTTC. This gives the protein CTSSQEDRRGAWEQYF.

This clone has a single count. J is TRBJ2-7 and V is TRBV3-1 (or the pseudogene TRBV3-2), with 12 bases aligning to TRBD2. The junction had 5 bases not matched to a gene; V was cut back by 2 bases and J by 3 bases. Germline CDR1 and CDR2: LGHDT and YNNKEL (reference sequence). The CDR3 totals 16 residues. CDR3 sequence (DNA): TGTGCCAGCAGCCAACGACTAGCGGGGGAATTCTACGAGCAGTACTTC. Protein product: CASSQRLAGEFYEQYF.

As DNA, the CDR3 is TGTGCTAGTGCCGAAGCGGGGGGCGATTTCTACGAGCAGTACTTC. As protein: CASAEAGGDFYEQYF. The rearrangement uses TRBV12-5 and TRBJ2-7; 9 bases fit TRBD2. The CDR3 is made up of 15 amino acids. The germline V gene has CDR1 LGHNT and CDR2 FRNRAP. J lost 3 bases, V lost 7 bases, and 10 bases had no gene match.